The TCR beta chain under discussion was sequenced for a study of Graves' ophthalmopathy and Graves' hyperthyroidism. Amplified material comprised TCR beta CDR3 regions derived from RNA transcripts. HTBI primers primed a first-round RT-PCR, and a second-round multiplex PCR followed. In TCRdb, the multiplex PCR reads were re-called with MiXCR into one record per CDR3 protein. The sample holds some 170,000 distinct CDR3 sequences; 35% to 45% are singletons and the top ten take around 9.3%. This CDR3 region has 16 residues. CDR1 is MNHEY, CDR2 SVGAGI, per germline. V dropped 8 bases and J dropped 5 bases, with 24 bases sitting between them. All donors with ophthalmopathy were recorded as having moderate-to-severe activity, CAS ≥3, NOSPECS ≥4 and a duration under 3 months. Physicians reached a diagnosis by relying on clinical symptoms, serum thyroxine, TRAb, thyroid ultrasound and orbital computed tomography.

The table lists this clonotype with many counts. Its target is unknown. Study-wide findings and caveats: The majority of expanded thyroid clonotypes above 0.001 frequency also occurred in blood.

V gene TRBV6-5 combines with J gene TRBJ1-1; D possibly corresponds to TRBD1 (6 bases). This TCR derives from a man in his thirties or forties with Graves' ophthalmopathy. Sequencing was performed on peripheral blood. Here the CDR3 reads CASSKGGYRARTEAFF. CDR3 DNA sequence: TGTGCCAGCTCCAAAGGAGGTTACAGGGCCCGGACTGAAGCTTTCTTT.